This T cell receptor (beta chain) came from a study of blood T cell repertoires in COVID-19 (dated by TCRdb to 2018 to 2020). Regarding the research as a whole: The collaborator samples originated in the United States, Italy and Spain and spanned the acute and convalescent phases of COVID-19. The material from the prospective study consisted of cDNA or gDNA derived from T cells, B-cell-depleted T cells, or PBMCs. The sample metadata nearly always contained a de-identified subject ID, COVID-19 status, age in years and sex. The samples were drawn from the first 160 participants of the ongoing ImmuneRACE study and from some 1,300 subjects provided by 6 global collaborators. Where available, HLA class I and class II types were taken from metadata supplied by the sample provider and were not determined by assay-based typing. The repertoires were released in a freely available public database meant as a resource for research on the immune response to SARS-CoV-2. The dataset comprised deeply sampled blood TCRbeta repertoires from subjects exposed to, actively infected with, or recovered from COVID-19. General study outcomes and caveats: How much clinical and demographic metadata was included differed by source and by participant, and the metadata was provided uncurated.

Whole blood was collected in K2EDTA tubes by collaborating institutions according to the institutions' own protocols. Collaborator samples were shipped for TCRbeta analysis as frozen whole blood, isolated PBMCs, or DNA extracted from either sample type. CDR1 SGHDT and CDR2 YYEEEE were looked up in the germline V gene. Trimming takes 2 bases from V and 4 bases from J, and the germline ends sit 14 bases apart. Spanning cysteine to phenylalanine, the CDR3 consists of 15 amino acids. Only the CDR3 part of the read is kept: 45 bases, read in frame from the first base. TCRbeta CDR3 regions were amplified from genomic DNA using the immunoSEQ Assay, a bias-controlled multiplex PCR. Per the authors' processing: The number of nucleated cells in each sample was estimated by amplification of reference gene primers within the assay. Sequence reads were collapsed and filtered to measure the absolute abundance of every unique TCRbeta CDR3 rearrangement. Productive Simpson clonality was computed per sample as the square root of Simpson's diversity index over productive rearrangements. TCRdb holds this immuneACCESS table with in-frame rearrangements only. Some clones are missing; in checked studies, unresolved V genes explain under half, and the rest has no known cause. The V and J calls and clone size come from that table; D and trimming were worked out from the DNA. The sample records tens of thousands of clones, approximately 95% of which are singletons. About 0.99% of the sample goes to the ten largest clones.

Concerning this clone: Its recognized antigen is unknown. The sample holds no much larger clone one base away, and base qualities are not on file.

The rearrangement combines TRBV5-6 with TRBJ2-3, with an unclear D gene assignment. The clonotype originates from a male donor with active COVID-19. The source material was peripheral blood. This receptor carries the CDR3 CASSFGSLPADTQYF. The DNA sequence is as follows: TGTGCCAGCAGCTTTGGTAGTCTTCCCGCAGATACGCAGTATTTT.